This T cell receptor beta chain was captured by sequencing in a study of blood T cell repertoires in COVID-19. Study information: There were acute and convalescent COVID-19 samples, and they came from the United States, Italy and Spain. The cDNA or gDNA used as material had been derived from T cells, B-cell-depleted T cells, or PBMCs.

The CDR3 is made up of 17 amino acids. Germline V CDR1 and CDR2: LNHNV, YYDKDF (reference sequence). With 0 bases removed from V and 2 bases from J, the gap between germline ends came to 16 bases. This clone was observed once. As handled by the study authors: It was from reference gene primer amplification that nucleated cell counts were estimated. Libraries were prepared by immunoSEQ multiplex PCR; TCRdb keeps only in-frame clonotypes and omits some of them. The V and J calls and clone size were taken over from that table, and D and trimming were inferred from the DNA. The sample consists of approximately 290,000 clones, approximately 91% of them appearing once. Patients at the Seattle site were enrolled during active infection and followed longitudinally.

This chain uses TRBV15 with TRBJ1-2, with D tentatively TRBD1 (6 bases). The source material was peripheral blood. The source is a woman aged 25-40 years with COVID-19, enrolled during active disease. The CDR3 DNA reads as TGTGCCACCAGCAGAGACTCGGGCCAGGGGACGAACTATGGCTACACCTTC. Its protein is CATSRDSGQGTNYGYTF.